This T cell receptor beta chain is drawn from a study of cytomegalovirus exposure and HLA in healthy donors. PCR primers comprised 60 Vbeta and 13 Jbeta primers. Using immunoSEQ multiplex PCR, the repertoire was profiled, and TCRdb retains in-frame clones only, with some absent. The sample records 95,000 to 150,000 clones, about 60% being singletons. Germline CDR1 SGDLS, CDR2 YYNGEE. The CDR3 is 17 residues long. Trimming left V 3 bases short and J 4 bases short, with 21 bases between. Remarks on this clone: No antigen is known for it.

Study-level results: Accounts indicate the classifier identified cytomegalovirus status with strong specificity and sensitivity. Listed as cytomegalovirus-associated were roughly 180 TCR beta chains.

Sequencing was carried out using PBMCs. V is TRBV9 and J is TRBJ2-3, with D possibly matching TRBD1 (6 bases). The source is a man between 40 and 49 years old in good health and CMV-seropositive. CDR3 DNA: TGTGCCAGCAGCGCCCCTCAGGGGAACAGGTGGGCAGATACGCAGTATTTT. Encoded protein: CASSAPQGNRWADTQYF.